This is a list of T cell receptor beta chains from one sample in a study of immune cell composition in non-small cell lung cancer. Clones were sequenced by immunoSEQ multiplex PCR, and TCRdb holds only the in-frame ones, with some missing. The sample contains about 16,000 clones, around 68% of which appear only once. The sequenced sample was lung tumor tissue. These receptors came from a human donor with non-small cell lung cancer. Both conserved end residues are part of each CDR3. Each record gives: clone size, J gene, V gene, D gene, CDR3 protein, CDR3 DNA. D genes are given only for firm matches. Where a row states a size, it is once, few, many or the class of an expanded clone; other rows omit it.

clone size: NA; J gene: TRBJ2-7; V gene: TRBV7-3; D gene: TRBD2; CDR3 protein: CASSFAPGLIHEQYF; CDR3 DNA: TGTGCCAGCAGCTTTGCCCCGGGACTAATCCACGAGCAGTACTTC
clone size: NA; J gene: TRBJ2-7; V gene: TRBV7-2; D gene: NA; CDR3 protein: CASSSRGSYEQYF; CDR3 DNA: TGTGCCAGCAGCTCCCGGGGGTCCTACGAGCAGTACTTC
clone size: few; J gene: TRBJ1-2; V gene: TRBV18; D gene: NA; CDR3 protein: CASSPPGQGYTF; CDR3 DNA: TGTGCCAGCTCACCACCGGGGCAAGGCTACACCTTC
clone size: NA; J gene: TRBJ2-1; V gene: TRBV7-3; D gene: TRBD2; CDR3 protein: CASSLRGGWANEQFF; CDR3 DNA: TGTGCCAGCAGTCTACGGGGGGGGTGGGCCAATGAGCAGTTCTTC
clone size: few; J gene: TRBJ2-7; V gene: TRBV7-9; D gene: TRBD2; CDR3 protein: CASDLGSGGASEQYF; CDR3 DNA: TGTGCCAGCGACCTTGGGAGCGGGGGGGCCTCCGAGCAGTACTTC
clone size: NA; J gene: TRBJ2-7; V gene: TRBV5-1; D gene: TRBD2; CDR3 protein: CASSLTVGLAVFYEQYF; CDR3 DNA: TGCGCCAGCAGCTTGACGGTCGGGCTAGCGGTTTTCTACGAGCAGTACTTC
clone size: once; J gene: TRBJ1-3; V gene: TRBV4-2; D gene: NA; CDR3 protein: CASSQVGQYSGNTIYF; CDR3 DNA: TGTGCCAGCAGCCAAGTAGGACAGTACTCTGGAAACACCATATATTTT
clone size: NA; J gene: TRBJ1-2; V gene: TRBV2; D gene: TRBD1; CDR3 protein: CASSEDRGPNYGYTF; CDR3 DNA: TGTGCCAGCAGTGAAGACAGGGGTCCCAACTATGGCTACACCTTC
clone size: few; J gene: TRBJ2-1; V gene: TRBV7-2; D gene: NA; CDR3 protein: CASSRDFGYNEQFF; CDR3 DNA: TGTGCCAGCAGCCGGGACTTCGGGTACAATGAGCAGTTCTTC
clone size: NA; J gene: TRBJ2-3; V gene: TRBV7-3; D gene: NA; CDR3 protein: CASSYQGKSTDTQYF; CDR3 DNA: TGTGCCAGCAGCTACCAGGGGAAGAGCACAGATACGCAGTATTTT
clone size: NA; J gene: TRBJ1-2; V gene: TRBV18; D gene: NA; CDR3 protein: CASSPGEYYGYTF; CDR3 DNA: TGTGCCAGCTCACCAGGAGAGTACTATGGCTACACCTTC
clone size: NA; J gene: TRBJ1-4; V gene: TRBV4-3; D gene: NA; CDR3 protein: CASSQVSRGNEKLFF; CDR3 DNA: TGCGCCAGCAGCCAAGTGAGCAGGGGAAATGAAAAACTGTTTTTT
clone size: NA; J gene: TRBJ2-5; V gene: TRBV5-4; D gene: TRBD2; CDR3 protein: CATRKAGGPQETQYF; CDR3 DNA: TGTGCCACCCGGAAGGCGGGGGGGCCGCAAGAGACCCAGTACTTC
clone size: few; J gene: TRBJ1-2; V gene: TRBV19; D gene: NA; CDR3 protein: CASSYGSYGYTF; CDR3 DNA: TGTGCCAGTAGTTACGGGTCCTATGGCTACACCTTC
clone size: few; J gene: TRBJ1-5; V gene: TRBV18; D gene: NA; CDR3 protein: CASSPATRGQPQHF; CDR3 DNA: TGTGCCAGCTCACCCGCTACCAGGGGTCAGCCCCAGCATTTT
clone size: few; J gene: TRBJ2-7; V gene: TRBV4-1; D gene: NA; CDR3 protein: CASSQVGFGDYEQYF; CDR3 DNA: TGCGCCAGCAGCCAAGTAGGCTTTGGAGACTACGAGCAGTACTTC
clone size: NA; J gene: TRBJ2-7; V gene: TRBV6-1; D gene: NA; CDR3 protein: CASSEHIAGDYEQYF; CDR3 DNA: TGTGCCAGCAGTGAACACATCGCAGGGGACTACGAGCAGTACTTC
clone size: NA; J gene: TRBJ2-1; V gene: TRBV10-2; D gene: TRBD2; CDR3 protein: CASRPLAGVYNEQFF; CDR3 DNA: TGCGCCAGCAGACCCCTAGCGGGGGTTTACAATGAGCAGTTCTTC
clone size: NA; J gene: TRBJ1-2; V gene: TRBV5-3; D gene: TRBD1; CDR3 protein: CASSLEGTGLYGYTF; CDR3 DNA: TGTGCCAGCAGCTTAGAGGGGACAGGGCTATATGGCTACACCTTC
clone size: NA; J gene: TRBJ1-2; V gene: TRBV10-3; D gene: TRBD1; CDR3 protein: CAIRDRGANYGYTF; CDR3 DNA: TGTGCCATCAGAGACAGGGGAGCCAACTATGGCTACACCTTC
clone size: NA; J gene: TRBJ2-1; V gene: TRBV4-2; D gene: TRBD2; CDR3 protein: CASSPTASGVNNEQFF; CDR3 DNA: TGTGCCAGCAGCCCAACGGCTAGCGGGGTTAACAATGAGCAGTTCTTC
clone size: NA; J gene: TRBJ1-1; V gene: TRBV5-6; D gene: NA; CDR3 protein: CASSLGQVAAEAFF; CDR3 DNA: TGTGCCAGCAGCTTGGGACAGGTCGCGGCTGAAGCTTTCTTT
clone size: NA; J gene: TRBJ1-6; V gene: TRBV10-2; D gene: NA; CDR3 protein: CASSEEGGESPLHF; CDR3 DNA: TGCGCCAGCAGTGAGGAGGGTGGGGAATCACCCCTCCACTTT
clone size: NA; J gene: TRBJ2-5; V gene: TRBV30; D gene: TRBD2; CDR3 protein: CARSGAGGETQYF; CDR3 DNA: TGTGCCCGCAGCGGAGCGGGGGGAGAGACCCAGTACTTC
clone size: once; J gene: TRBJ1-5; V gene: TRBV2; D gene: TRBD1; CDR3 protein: CASSSQGDQPQHF; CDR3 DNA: TGTGCCAGCAGTAGCCAGGGGGATCAGCCCCAGCATTTT